Included here is one T cell receptor beta chain sequence, with context. When the RNA was reverse transcribed, random hexamers were used with an input of 0.5 to 1 ug. TCRdb used MiXCR to reprocess the immunoSEQ multiplex PCR reads, holding one entry per CDR3 protein. This table holds hundreds of thousands of distinct CDR3 sequences, approximately 85% found once. The sample is drawn from a study of CD8 T cells in Susac syndrome. After removal of 3 bases from V and 3 bases from J, the junction contained 9 bases not matched to a gene. The CDR3 extends over 16 amino acids. From germline, CDR1 is SEHNR and CDR2 FQNEAQ (reference sequence).

The chain couples TRBV7-9 to TRBJ2-3; TRBD2 agrees at 7 bases. Sequenced input: CD8+ T cells from PBMCs. The sequence was obtained from a human donor with multiple sclerosis. The DNA of the CDR3 is TGTGCCAGCAGCTTTATAGAGCGGGAAGGTACAGATACGCAGTATTTT. It encodes CASSFIEREGTDTQYF. The full variable domain, completed using reference TRBV7-9 and TRBJ2-3, is DTGVSQNPRHKITKRGQNVTFRCDPISEHNRLYWYRQTLGQGPEFLTYFQNEAQLEKSRLLSDRFSAERPKGSFSTLEIQRTEQGDSAMYLCASSFIEREGTDTQYFGPGTRLTVL.